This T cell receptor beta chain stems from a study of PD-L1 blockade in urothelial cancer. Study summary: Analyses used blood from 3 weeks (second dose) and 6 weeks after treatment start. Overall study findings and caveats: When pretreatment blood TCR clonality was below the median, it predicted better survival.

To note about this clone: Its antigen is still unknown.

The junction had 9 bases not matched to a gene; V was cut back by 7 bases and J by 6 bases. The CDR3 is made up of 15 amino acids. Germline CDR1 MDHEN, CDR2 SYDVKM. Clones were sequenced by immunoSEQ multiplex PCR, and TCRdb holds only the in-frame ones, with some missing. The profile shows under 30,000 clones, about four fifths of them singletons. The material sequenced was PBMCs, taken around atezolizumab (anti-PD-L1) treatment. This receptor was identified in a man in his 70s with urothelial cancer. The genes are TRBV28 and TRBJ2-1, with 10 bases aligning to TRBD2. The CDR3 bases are TGTGCCAGCATAATAGGAGGGACTAGCGCCAATGAGCAGTTCTTC. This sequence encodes CASIIGGTSANEQFF.